This T cell receptor (beta chain) was captured in a study of PD-L1 blockade in urothelial cancer. Looking at the study overall: Patients arrived having already received 0 to 3 prior chemotherapy regimens. Samples of blood were analyzed 3 weeks (second dose) and 6 weeks after treatment start.

Sequencing was performed with immunoSEQ multiplex PCR; in TCRdb, only in-frame clones are kept and a portion is missing. Of tens of thousands of clones in the sample, 70% to 90% are singletons; the top ten hold roughly an eighth. Sample time point: pretreatment peripheral blood. Patients in the study were battling locally advanced or metastatic urothelial carcinoma. The V gene lost 7 bases and the J gene lost 3 bases, with 19 bases spanning the gap. Per the germline V gene, CDR1 is LNHDA and CDR2 is SQIVND (reference sequence). CDR3 length: 16 residues. The sample consisted of PBMCs, taken around atezolizumab (anti-PD-L1) treatment. The rearrangement links TRBV19 to TRBJ1-5, with D perhaps matching TRBD1 (5 bases). This TCR was sampled from a man aged 60 to 69 with urothelial cancer. CDR3 bases: TGTGCCAGTACCTTGGGGGGGGGATATTCCAATCAGCCCCAGCATTTT. It codes for CASTLGGGYSNQPQHF.